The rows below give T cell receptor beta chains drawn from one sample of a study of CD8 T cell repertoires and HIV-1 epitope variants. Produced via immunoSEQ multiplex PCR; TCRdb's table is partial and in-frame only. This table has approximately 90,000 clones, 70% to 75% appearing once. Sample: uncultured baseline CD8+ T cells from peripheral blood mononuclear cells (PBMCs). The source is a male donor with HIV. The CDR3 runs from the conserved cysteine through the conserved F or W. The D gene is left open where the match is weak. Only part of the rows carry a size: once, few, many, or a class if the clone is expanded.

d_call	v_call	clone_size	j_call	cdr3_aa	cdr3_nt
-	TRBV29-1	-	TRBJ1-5	CSVGGSNQPQHF	TGCAGCGTGGGGGGTAGCAATCAGCCCCAGCATTTT
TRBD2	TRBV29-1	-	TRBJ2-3	CSAKGPSGKVDTQYF	TGCAGCGCTAAGGGGCCTAGCGGTAAAGTGGATACGCAGTATTTT
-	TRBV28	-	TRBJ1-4	CASSPGTEKLFF	TGTGCCAGCAGCCCCGGGACGGAGAAACTGTTTTTT
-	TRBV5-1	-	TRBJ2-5	CASSVQETQYF	TGCGCCAGCAGCGTACAAGAGACCCAGTACTTC
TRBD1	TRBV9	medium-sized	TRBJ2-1	CASSVVGGGQGSYNEQFF	TGTGCCAGCAGCGTAGTAGGTGGGGGACAGGGATCTTACAATGAGCAGTTCTTC
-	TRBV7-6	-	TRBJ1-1	CASSLDLLRTEAFF	TGTGCCAGCAGCTTAGACCTACTTCGGACTGAAGCTTTCTTT
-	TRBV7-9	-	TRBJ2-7	CASSVLDEQYF	TGTGCCAGCAGCGTTCTTGACGAGCAGTACTTC
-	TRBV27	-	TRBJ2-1	CASSLAPVTGNNEQFF	TGTGCCAGCAGTTTGGCCCCCGTAACAGGGAACAATGAGCAGTTCTTC
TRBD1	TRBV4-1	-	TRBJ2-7	CASSQATGTGNYEQYF	TGCGCCAGCAGCCAAGCCACCGGGACAGGGAACTACGAGCAGTACTTC
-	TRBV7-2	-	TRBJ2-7	CASSSRQITSKYF	TGTGCCAGCAGCTCCCGACAGATTACGAGCAAGTACTTC
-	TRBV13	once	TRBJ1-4	CASSQRDPPNEKLFF	TGTGCCAGCAGCCAAAGGGACCCCCCTAATGAAAAACTGTTTTTT
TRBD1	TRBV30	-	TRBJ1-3	CASGTGVGNTIYF	TGTGCCTCCGGGACAGGGGTTGGAAACACCATATATTTT
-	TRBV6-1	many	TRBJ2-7	CASSDQGSSYEQYF	TGTGCCAGCAGTGATCAGGGAAGCTCCTACGAGCAGTACTTC
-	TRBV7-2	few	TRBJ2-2	CASSLIGDGELFF	TGTGCCAGCAGCTTAATCGGGGACGGGGAGCTGTTTTTT
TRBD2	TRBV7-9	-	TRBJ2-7	CASGWAGGFLGEQYF	TGTGCCAGCGGGTGGGCGGGAGGCTTTCTTGGAGAGCAGTACTTC
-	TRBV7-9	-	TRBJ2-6	CASSLGFRISGANVLTF	TGTGCCAGCAGCTTAGGGTTCCGGATCTCTGGGGCCAACGTCCTGACTTTC
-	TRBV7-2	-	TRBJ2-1	CASSSEIYNEQFF	TGTGCCAGCAGCTCAGAGATTTACAATGAGCAGTTCTTC
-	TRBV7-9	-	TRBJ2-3	CASSLSLGGTDTQYF	TGTGCCAGCAGCTTAAGCCTCGGGGGCACAGATACGCAGTATTTT
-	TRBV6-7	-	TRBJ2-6	CASSRSQSRANVLTF	TGTGCCAGCAGTAGGTCACAAAGTCGGGCCAACGTCCTGACTTTC
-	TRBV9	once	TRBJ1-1	CASSFGRQSEAFF	TGTGCCAGCAGCTTTGGGAGACAGTCTGAAGCTTTCTTT
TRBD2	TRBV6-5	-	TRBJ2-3	CASRPTGTSWGSQYF	TGTGCCAGCAGGCCCACCGGGACTAGCTGGGGGTCGCAGTATTTT
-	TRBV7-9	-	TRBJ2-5	CASSSSGPGETQYF	TGTGCCAGCAGCTCCTCGGGCCCGGGGGAGACCCAGTACTTC
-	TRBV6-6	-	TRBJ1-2	CASSRDKGIGGYTF	TGTGCCAGCAGTCGAGACAAAGGGATAGGGGGCTACACCTTC